This T cell receptor (beta chain) was captured in a study of blood T cells in healthy people across ages. Study-wide findings and caveats: When set beside aged donors, long-lived donors presented more naive CD4+ cells and higher diversity. Measured against age, TCR beta diversity per million T cells decreased in a roughly linear manner.

There are many counts of this clonotype. Its antigen remains unknown. The CDR3 consists of 11 residues. V dropped 6 bases and J dropped 8 bases, with 11 bases sitting between them. CDR1 and CDR2 from the germline V gene are DFQATT and SNEGSKA (reference sequence). A second PCR, run for about 7 to 11 cycles, used a sample-barcoded 5' primer plus a J-beta primer mix. One entry per CDR3 protein results from TCRdb running MiXCR on the 5' RACE reads. The sample yields fewer than 700,000 distinct CDR3 sequences, approximately 40% seen once. The receptor comes from an elderly man in good health. The chain joins TRBV20-1 to TRBJ2-1; a possible D gene is TRBD2 (5 bases). The sample was blood. DNA for the CDR3: TGCAGTGCCTTTCCGGACTATGAGCAGTTCTTC. Translated: CSAFPDYEQFF.